The 21 T cell receptor beta chains reported below all come from one sample, sequenced in a study of cytomegalovirus exposure and HLA in healthy donors. The study ran its PCR with 60 Vbeta and 13 Jbeta primers. The data were produced by immunoSEQ multiplex PCR, yet TCRdb's version contains in-frame clones alone and is incomplete. The sample contains some 200,000 clones, approximately 67% of which appear only once. The sample comprised PBMCs. Receptors were obtained from a man between 35 and 55 years old in good health and CMV-seronegative.

CDR3 sequence (DNA): TGTGCCAGCAGTGTTTGGACAGGGGAAGGCTACACCTTC. It is translated as CASSVWTGEGYTF. The rearrangement uses TRBV28 and TRBJ1-2, with 9 bases identical to TRBD1. CDR1 is MDHEN, CDR2 SYDVKM, per germline. J gave up 8 bases and V 5 bases, and 6 bases lay outside the gene matches. This CDR3 is 13 amino acids long.

This CDR3 is CASSPGNSGGRTDTQYF. CDR3 DNA: TGCGCCAGCAGCCCCGGAAATAGCGGGGGGCGCACAGATACGCAGTATTTT. The chain carries TRBV5-1 and TRBJ2-3, with 10 bases fitting TRBD2. The CDR3 length is 17 residues. Trimming at V came to 4 bases and at J to 1 base, leaving 9 bases not matched to a gene. Germline assignment: CDR1 SGHRS and CDR2 YFSETQ.

This clone was counted a few times. The chain is built from TRBV4-1 and TRBJ1-2; weak D call: TRBD1 (6 bases). CDR3 size: 12 residues. CDR1 and CDR2 (germline): MGHRA, YSYEKL. The V and J ends lost 5 bases and 5 bases respectively, with 9 bases between them. The CDR3 nucleotides read TGCGCCAGCAGCTCAGGGGCGTATGGCTACACCTTC. It translates to CASSSGAYGYTF.

This clone was seen a handful of times. This chain joins TRBV6-6 and TRBJ1-5, with a tentative D call TRBD1 (6 bases). V gave up 5 bases and J gave up 5 bases, with 19 bases separating them. CDR1 and CDR2 from the germline V gene are MNHNY and SVGAGI (reference sequence). This CDR3 is 16 amino acids long. The CDR3: CASSTPVGAVDQPQHF. CDR3 DNA: TGTGCCAGCAGTACCCCCGTGGGGGCTGTAGATCAGCCCCAGCATTTT.

This CDR3 reads CASSTLRDTDTQYF. The CDR3 nucleotides read TGTGCCAGCAGCACCCTGCGGGACACAGATACGCAGTATTTT. This chain connects TRBV27 to TRBJ2-3; D might be TRBD2 (6 bases). V lost 6 bases to trimming and J lost 2 bases, with 12 bases between them. The CDR3 is 14 residues long. CDR1 and CDR2 (germline): MNHEY, SMNVEV (reference sequence).

V gene TRBV5-1 combines with J gene TRBJ2-7, with 9 bases identical to TRBD1. The CDR3 extends over 14 amino acids. V lost 4 bases, J lost 6 bases, and 8 bases stayed unmatched. Germline CDR1 and CDR2: SGHRS and YFSETQ. Here the CDR3 reads CASSPGTGMVEQYF. As DNA, the CDR3 is TGCGCCAGCAGCCCGGGGACAGGGATGGTCGAGCAGTACTTC.

The chain carries TRBV2 and TRBJ2-2; 7 bases match TRBD1. Trimming at V came to 6 bases and at J to 6 bases, leaving 16 bases not matched to a gene. This CDR3 has 17 residues. Germline CDR1 reads SNHLY; CDR2 reads FYNNEI. The CDR3 DNA reads as TGTGCCAGCAGCGCCCGACCACAAGGGGGCTTGGCCGGGGAGCTGTTTTTT. This codes for CASSARPQGGLAGELFF. The full variable domain, in which reference TRBV2 and TRBJ2-2 provide the parts outside the CDR3, is EPEVTQTPSHQVTQMGQEVILRCVPISNHLYFYWYRQILGQKVEFLVSFYNNEISEKSEIFDDQFSVERPDGSNFTLKIRSTKLEDSAMYFCASSARPQGGLAGELFFGEGSRLTVL.

This clone was observed a few times. V and J are TRBV19 and TRBJ2-5; 7 bases are shared with TRBD1. J lost 5 bases, V lost 3 bases, and 12 bases had no gene match. CDR1 LNHDA and CDR2 SQIVND come from the germline V gene (reference sequence). CDR3 size: 16 residues. The CDR3 loop reads CASSIGAGGTSETQYF. In nucleotides, the CDR3 is TGTGCCAGTAGTATTGGGGCAGGGGGTACGTCGGAGACCCAGTACTTC.

This rearrangement joins TRBV5-6 to TRBJ1-2; a weak D match, TRBD1 (6 bases). The V gene's germline CDR1 is SGHDT and CDR2 YYEEEE. With 0 bases removed from V and 5 bases from J, the gap between germline ends came to 14 bases. The CDR3 length is 15 residues. Here the CDR3 reads CASSLGPQGGYGYTF. The CDR3 DNA follows: TGTGCCAGCAGCTTGGGCCCACAGGGAGGGTATGGCTACACCTTC.

For the CDR3, the DNA is TGTGCCAGCAGTTACTCCCCTAGCGGACCCTACGAGCAGTACTTC. It is translated as CASSYSPSGPYEQYF. The chain recombines TRBV6-5 with TRBJ2-7, with 7 bases identical to TRBD2. Germline-derived CDR1 and CDR2 are MNHEY and SVGAGI. This CDR3 has 15 amino acids. V shed 0 bases and J 2 bases; nucleotides not matched to a gene: 4.

The chain links TRBV5-1 to TRBJ1-2; D might be TRBD1 (6 bases). This CDR3 has 13 residues. V lost 4 bases to trimming and J lost 4 bases, with 11 bases between them. CDR1 and CDR2 (germline): SGHRS, YFSETQ. This CDR3 is CASSRTVSYGYTF. CDR3 coding DNA: TGCGCCAGCAGCCGGACAGTATCCTATGGCTACACCTTC.

This rearrangement joins TRBV7-9 to TRBJ2-3, with TRBD2 matching over 14 bases. The CDR3 loop spans 17 amino acids. J gave up 2 bases and V 1 base, and 2 bases lay outside the gene matches. Germline lookup yields CDR1 SEHNR and CDR2 FQNEAQ (reference sequence). The CDR3 reads CASSLEGLAGVTDTQYF. CDR3 nucleotide sequence: TGTGCCAGCAGCTTAGAGGGACTAGCGGGGGTCACAGATACGCAGTATTTT.

This chain connects TRBV5-1 to TRBJ1-3; 7 bases line up with TRBD1. The length of the CDR3 is 13 residues. Germline lookup yields CDR1 SGHRS and CDR2 YFSETQ. V gave up 3 bases and J gave up 3 bases; unmatched junction bases: 0. The CDR3 bases are TGCGCCAGCAGCTGGACAGGTGGAAACACCATATATTTT. This encodes CASSWTGGNTIYF.

The CDR3 reads CATSRQLAGPSDTQYF. CDR3 DNA: TGTGCCACCAGCAGGCAACTAGCGGGGCCGTCAGATACGCAGTATTTT. The chain uses TRBV15 and TRBJ2-3, with 10 nucleotides matching TRBD2. Trimming at V came to 3 bases and at J to 4 bases, leaving 7 bases not matched to a gene. CDR3 length equals 16 residues. The germline V gene encodes CDR1 LNHNV and CDR2 YYDKDF (reference sequence).

This clone was seen more than once but under ten times. The V call is TRBV5-4, the J call TRBJ1-3; the D is unclear. Between the trimmed V and J ends, which lost 1 base and 0 bases, there was a span of 5 bases. In germline, CDR1 is SGHNT, CDR2 YYREEE (reference sequence). The CDR3 is 14 residues long. CDR3 amino acids: CASSLWSSGNTIYF. The CDR3 DNA reads TGTGCCAGCAGCTTGTGGAGCTCTGGAAACACCATATATTTT.

This clone showed up just a few times. V usage is TRBV2 and J usage is TRBJ2-3; D gene unclear. The CDR3 is 12 amino acids. Per the germline V gene, CDR1 is SNHLY and CDR2 is FYNNEI. Trimming cost V 6 bases and J 2 bases, with 6 bases left between them. CDR3: CASRQDTDTQYF. Here the CDR3 DNA reads TGTGCCAGCAGGCAGGACACAGATACGCAGTATTTT.

This clone has a handful of counts. The chain carries TRBV4-1 and TRBJ2-5, with D perhaps matching TRBD1 (5 bases). With 0 bases removed from V and 3 bases from J, the gap between germline ends came to 5 bases. The CDR3 covers 13 residues. The germline CDR1 and CDR2 sequences are MGHRA and YSYEKL. DNA for the CDR3: TGCGCCAGCAGCCAAGACAGGGAAGAGACCCAGTACTTC. Translated, it gives CASSQDREETQYF.

V usage is TRBV6-5 and J usage is TRBJ2-3, with a weak D call TRBD2 (5 bases). CDR1 and CDR2 (germline): MNHEY, SVGAGI. The CDR3 runs 13 residues. Between the trimmed V and J ends, which lost 5 bases and 4 bases, there was a span of 10 bases. Written as DNA, the CDR3 is TGTGCCAGCAGTCCCGGGAACCCAGATACGCAGTATTTT. This encodes CASSPGNPDTQYF.

The chain combines TRBV19 with TRBJ1-5; TRBD1 is a possible D gene (5 bases). The CDR3 length is 17 residues. V was shortened by 2 bases and J by 1 base, with 15 bases between the two germline ends. The V gene's germline CDR1 is LNHDA and CDR2 SQIVND (reference sequence). CDR3 region: CASSIRGQGSSNQPQHF. Here the CDR3 DNA reads TGTGCCAGTAGTATAAGGGGTCAGGGTTCGAGCAATCAGCCCCAGCATTTT.

This clone was picked up a small number of times. The V and J genes are TRBV30 and TRBJ1-1, with D unclear. Per the germline V gene, CDR1 is GTSNPN and CDR2 is SVGIG (reference sequence). Trimming took off 0 bases at V and 4 bases at J, with 12 bases between the two ends. CDR3 length: 14 residues. The CDR3 is CAWSVHSSVTEAFF. In nucleotides, the CDR3 is TGTGCCTGGAGTGTACACAGCTCTGTCACTGAAGCTTTCTTT.

This clone was seen a handful of times. At one boundary the junction diverges from the germline segment, which might be a read error. The chain employs TRBV7-9 and TRBJ1-4; 7 bases agree with TRBD1. CDR1 and CDR2 (germline): SEHNR, FQNEAQ (reference sequence). This CDR3 is 15 amino acids long. The DNA of the CDR3 is TGTTCCAGCAGCCTTTACCGACAGGGTGGGGAAAAACTGTTTTTT. Encoded protein: CSSSLYRQGGEKLFF. The whole variable domain, remainder taken from reference TRBV7-9 and TRBJ1-4, is DTGVSQNPRHKITKRGQNVTFRCDPISEHNRLYWYRQTLGQGPEFLTYFQNEAQLEKSRLLSDRFSAERPKGSFSTLEIQRTEQGDSAMYLCSSSLYRQGGEKLFFGSGTQLSVL.